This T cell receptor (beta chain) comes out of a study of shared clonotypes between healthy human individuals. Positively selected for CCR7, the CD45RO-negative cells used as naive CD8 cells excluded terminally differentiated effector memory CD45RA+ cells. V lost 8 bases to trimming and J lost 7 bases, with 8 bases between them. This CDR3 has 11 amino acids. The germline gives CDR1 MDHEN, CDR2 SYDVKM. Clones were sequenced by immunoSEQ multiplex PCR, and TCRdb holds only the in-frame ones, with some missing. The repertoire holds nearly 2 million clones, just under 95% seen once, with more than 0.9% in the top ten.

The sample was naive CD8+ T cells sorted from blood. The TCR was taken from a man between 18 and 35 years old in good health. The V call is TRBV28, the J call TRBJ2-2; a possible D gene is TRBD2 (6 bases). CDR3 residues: CASGEVGELFF. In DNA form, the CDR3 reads TGTGCCAGCGGGGAGGTCGGGGAGCTGTTTTTT.